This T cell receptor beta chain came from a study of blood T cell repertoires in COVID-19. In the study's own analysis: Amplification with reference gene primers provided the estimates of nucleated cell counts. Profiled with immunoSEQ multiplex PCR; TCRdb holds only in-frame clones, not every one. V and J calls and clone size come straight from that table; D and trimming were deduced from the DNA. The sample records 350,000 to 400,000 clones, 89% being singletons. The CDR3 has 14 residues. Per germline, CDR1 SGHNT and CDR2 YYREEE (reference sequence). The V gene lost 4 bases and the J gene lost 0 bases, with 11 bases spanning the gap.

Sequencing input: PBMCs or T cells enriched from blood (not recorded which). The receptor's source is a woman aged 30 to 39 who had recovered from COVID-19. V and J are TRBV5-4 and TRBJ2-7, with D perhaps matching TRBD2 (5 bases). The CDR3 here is CASSPGKPSYEQYF. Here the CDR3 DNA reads TGTGCCAGCAGCCCCGGGAAACCCTCCTACGAGCAGTACTTC.